A single sample is the source of the 5 T cell receptor beta chains below, sequenced in a study of T cells in Graves' hyperthyroidism and ophthalmopathy. Template material for amplifying TCR beta CDR3 regions consisted of RNA transcripts. Researchers ran a first-round RT-PCR on the TCR CDR3 using the HTBI primer set. TCRdb itself ran the multiplex PCR reads through MiXCR, one entry per CDR3 protein. The sample has roughly 520,000 distinct CDR3 sequences; around 22% are singletons. The sequenced sample was blood. Source of these receptors: a woman in her twenties or thirties with Graves' ophthalmopathy.

This clonotype has a handful of counts. J is TRBJ1-2 and V is TRBV3-1; D remains unclear. V lost 2 bases and J 4 bases, leaving 17 bases between the germline ends. CDR3 length: 16 amino acids. The germline V gene encodes CDR1 LGHDT and CDR2 YNNKEL (reference sequence). The CDR3 nucleotides are TGTGCCAGCAGCCAAAACCTACAGCCGTCGTTCTATGGCTACACCTTC. It codes for CASSQNLQPSFYGYTF.

The table lists this clonotype with a few counts. The chain is built from TRBV7-6 and TRBJ1-5; D may be TRBD1 (5 bases). The CDR3 covers 15 residues. Germline values: CDR1 SGHVS, CDR2 FNYEAQ. Deletions cut 1 base from V and 5 bases from J, with 12 bases between. CDR3 DNA: TGTGCCAGCAGCTTAGGTGGGACTGTGGATCAGCCCCAGCATTTT. It is translated as CASSLGGTVDQPQHF.

In this sample, this clonotype turned up many times. The rearrangement uses TRBV7-9 and TRBJ2-2; a weak D match, TRBD1 (6 bases). V was shortened by 4 bases and J by 6 bases, with 15 bases between the two germline ends. Per germline, CDR1 SEHNR and CDR2 FQNEAQ (reference sequence). The CDR3 sequence is 15 residues long. As DNA, the CDR3 is TGTGCCAGCAGCTCCCCTGAACAGGGTCCCGGGGAGCTGTTTTTT. This encodes CASSSPEQGPGELFF.

The chain carries TRBV20-1 and TRBJ1-6, with a weak D call TRBD1 (6 bases). The CDR3 length is 13 residues. V was clipped by 4 bases and J by 7 bases, with 11 bases between them. The germline CDR1 and CDR2 sequences are DFQATT and SNEGSKA (reference sequence). CDR3 protein: CSANRADNSPLHF. The CDR3 bases are TGCAGTGCTAACAGGGCGGACAATTCACCCCTCCACTTT.

The chain couples TRBV27 to TRBJ1-2; D is uncertain. V was clipped by 3 bases and J by 4 bases, with 15 bases between them. The length of the CDR3 is 15 residues. Germline CDR1 is MNHEY and CDR2 is SMNVEV (reference sequence). The CDR3 loop is CASSLGWGNGYGYTF. CDR3 DNA sequence: TGTGCCAGCAGTTTGGGGTGGGGTAATGGCTATGGCTACACCTTC.